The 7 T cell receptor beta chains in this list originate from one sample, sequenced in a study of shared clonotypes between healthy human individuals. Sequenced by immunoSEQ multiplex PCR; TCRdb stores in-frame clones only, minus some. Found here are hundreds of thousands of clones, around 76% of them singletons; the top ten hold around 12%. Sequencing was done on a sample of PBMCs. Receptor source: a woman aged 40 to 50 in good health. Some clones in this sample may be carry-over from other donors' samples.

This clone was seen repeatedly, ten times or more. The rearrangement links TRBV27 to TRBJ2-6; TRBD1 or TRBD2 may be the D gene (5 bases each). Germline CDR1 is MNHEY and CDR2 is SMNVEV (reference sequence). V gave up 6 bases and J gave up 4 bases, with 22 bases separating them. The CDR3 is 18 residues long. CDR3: CASSPFGAGAAGANVLTF. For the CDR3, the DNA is TGTGCCAGCAGCCCATTCGGGGCCGGGGCGGCGGGGGCCAACGTCCTGACTTTC.

CDR3 in amino acids: CASSNPGPGANVLTF. DNA of the CDR3: TGTGCCAGCAGTAACCCAGGGCCTGGGGCCAACGTCCTGACTTTC. The chain joins TRBV7-9 to TRBJ2-6, with D perhaps TRBD1 (5 bases). The CDR3 is 15 amino acids. Trimming removed 6 bases from V and 2 bases from J, with 11 bases in between. Per the germline V gene, CDR1 is SEHNR and CDR2 is FQNEAQ (reference sequence).

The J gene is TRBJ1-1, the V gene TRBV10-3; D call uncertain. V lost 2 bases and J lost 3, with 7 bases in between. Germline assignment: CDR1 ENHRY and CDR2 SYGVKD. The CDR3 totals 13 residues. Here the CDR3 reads CAISENLDTEAFF. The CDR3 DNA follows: TGTGCCATCAGTGAGAATCTAGACACTGAAGCTTTCTTT.

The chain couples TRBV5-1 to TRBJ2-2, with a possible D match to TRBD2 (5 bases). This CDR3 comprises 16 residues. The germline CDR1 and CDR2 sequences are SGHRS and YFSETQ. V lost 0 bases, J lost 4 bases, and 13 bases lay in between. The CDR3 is CASSLAEGLGTGELFF. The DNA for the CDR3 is TGCGCCAGCAGCTTGGCTGAGGGATTGGGCACCGGGGAGCTGTTTTTT.

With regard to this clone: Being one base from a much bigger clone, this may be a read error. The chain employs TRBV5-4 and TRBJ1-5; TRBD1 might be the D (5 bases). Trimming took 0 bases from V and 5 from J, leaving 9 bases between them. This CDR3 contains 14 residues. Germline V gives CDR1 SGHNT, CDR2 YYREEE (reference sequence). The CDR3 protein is CASSLAGGDQPQHF. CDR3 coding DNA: TGTGCCAGCAGCTTGGCCGGGGGGGATCAGCCCCAGCATTTT. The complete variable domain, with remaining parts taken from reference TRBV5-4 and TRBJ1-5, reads ETGVTQSPTHLIKTRGQQVTLRCSSQSGHNTVSWYQQALGQGPQFIFQYYREEENGRGNFPPRFSGLQFPNYSSELNVNALELDDSALYLCASSLAGGDQPQHFGDGTRLSIL.

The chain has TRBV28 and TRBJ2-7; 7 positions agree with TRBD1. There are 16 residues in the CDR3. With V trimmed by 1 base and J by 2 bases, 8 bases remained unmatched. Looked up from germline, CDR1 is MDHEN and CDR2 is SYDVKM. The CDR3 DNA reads TGTGCCAGCAGTTTATTCGGAAAGGGGGCAACCTACGAGCAGTACTTC. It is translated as CASSLFGKGATYEQYF.

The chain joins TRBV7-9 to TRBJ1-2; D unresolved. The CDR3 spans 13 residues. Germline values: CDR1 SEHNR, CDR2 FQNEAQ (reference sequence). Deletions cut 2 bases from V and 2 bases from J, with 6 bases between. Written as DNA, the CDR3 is TGTGCCAGCAGCTTACGGGAGAACTATGGCTACACCTTC. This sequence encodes CASSLRENYGYTF.